These 20 T cell receptor beta chains originate from one sample sequenced in a study of T cell responses to AZD1222 COVID-19 vaccine. The protocol was immunoSEQ multiplex PCR, while the TCRdb copy is restricted to in-frame clones and leaves out a portion. Among 90,000 to 150,000 clones listed, about nine tenths were seen once. The specimen comprised peripheral blood, sampled on day 0 of AZD1222 vaccination. The origin of the receptors is an adult in good health.

The rearrangement joins TRBV19 to TRBJ1-2; TRBD1 might be the D (5 bases). V lost 5 bases to trimming and J lost 5 bases, with 12 bases between them. The CDR3 contains 13 residues. The germline V gene has CDR1 LNHDA and CDR2 SQIVND (reference sequence). In DNA form, the CDR3 reads TGTGCCAGTAGTCCCGGGACCGAATATGGCTACACCTTC. Protein sequence: CASSPGTEYGYTF. The full variable domain, rest sourced from reference TRBV19 and TRBJ1-2, is DGGITQSPKYLFRKEGQNVTLSCEQNLNHDAMYWYRQDPGQGLRLIYYSQIVNDFQKGDIAEGYSVSREKKESFPLTVTSAQKNPTAFYLCASSPGTEYGYTFGSGTRLTVV.

V and J are TRBV4-1 and TRBJ1-1, with D perhaps matching TRBD1 (6 bases). Trimming pared 1 base from V and 5 bases from J, leaving 14 bases between. The CDR3 runs 15 residues. Germline-derived CDR1 and CDR2 are MGHRA and YSYEKL. The CDR3 DNA reads TGCGCCAGCAGCCAAGTCGCCTTTAGGGGGACTGAAGCTTTCTTT. Translating gives CASSQVAFRGTEAFF.

V is TRBV23-1 and J is TRBJ1-5, with TRBD1 identical over 8 bases. TRBV23-1 is placed among ORFs of uncertain function. The J segment lost 1 base and the V segment lost 0 bases, leaving 5 bases of the junction unmatched. The CDR3 is 17 residues long. The CDR3 DNA sequence: TGCGCCAGCAGTCAATCGCAGGGGGCTGGGAGCAATCAGCCCCAGCATTTT. Its protein product is CASSQSQGAGSNQPQHF.

The rearrangement uses TRBV3-1 (or the pseudogene TRBV3-2) and TRBJ2-7; D not resolved. The CDR3 is made up of 13 amino acids. The germline CDR1 and CDR2 sequences are LGHDT and YNNKEL (reference sequence). Trimming stripped 0 bases from V and 7 bases from J, with 10 bases between. CDR3 protein: CASSQDFSREQYF. The CDR3 nucleotides read TGTGCCAGCAGCCAAGACTTTAGTAGGGAGCAGTACTTC.

The chain employs TRBV9 and TRBJ2-1, with 8 bases fitting TRBD2. Germline trimming cut 1 base from V and 3 bases from J; bases unmatched to any gene: 6. In germline, CDR1 is SGDLS, CDR2 YYNGEE. CDR3 length: 16 amino acids. CDR3 sequence: CASSVNPGGHYNEQFF. The CDR3 nucleotides read TGTGCCAGCAGCGTAAATCCGGGGGGGCACTACAATGAGCAGTTCTTC.

The chain has TRBV4-2 and TRBJ2-3, with 9 bases matching TRBD1. V lost 6 bases and J lost 2; bases outside the gene matches: 12. The CDR3 length is 17 residues. Germline V gene data show CDR1 as LGHNA and CDR2 as YNFKEQ. The CDR3 coding sequence is TGTGCCAGCAGGGGACAGGGTTCAGCGGGGCCCACAGATACGCAGTATTTT. Its protein product is CASRGQGSAGPTDTQYF.

The chain is built from TRBV3-1 (or the pseudogene TRBV3-2) and TRBJ1-2, with D possibly TRBD1 on 5 matching bases. The CDR3 spans 12 residues. Trimming removed 5 bases at V and 4 bases at J, with 8 bases between. The germline gives CDR1 LGHDT, CDR2 YNNKEL (reference sequence). In DNA form, the CDR3 reads TGTGCCAGCAGCTCAAGGGGCTATGGCTACACCTTC. Its translation is CASSSRGYGYTF.

The J gene is TRBJ1-5, the V gene TRBV18; 7 bases agree with TRBD1. CDR1 KGHSH and CDR2 LQKENI come from the germline V gene. Germline trimming cut 2 bases from V and 2 bases from J; bases unmatched to any gene: 3. The length of the CDR3 is 15 residues. CDR3 protein: CASSPTTGGNQPQHF. The CDR3 nucleotides are TGTGCCAGCTCACCAACAACAGGGGGCAATCAGCCCCAGCATTTT.

J is TRBJ1-1 and V is TRBV6-5; maybe TRBD1 (6 bases). This CDR3 is built from 13 residues. Trimming removed 6 bases at V and 5 bases at J, with 13 bases between. Germline assignment: CDR1 MNHEY and CDR2 SVGAGI. CDR3: CASRPGVRTEAFF. The CDR3 DNA reads TGTGCCAGCAGGCCAGGGGTTAGGACTGAAGCTTTCTTT.

This chain joins TRBV6-1 and TRBJ2-7, with 11 bases lining up with TRBD1. This CDR3 has 15 residues. V shed 6 bases and J 0 bases; nucleotides not matched to a gene: 4. CDR1 MNHNS and CDR2 SASEGT come from the germline V gene. Here the CDR3 reads CASSLGTGGSYEQYF. The CDR3 DNA reads TGTGCCAGCAGCCTGGGGACAGGGGGCTCCTACGAGCAGTACTTC.

CDR3 nucleotide sequence: TGCGCCAGCAATCCGGTCGGGGGCTTCACCGGGGAGCTGTTTTTT. Protein product: CASNPVGGFTGELFF. The chain uses TRBV5-1 and TRBJ2-2; perhaps D is TRBD1 or TRBD2 (6 bases each). CDR3 length: 15 amino acids. Per the germline V gene, CDR1 is SGHRS and CDR2 is YFSETQ. Trimming pared 6 bases from V and 4 bases from J, leaving 16 bases between.

The V and J genes are TRBV6-5 and TRBJ2-2, with unresolved D. V was cut by 7 bases and J by 5 bases, with 14 bases left in between. The CDR3 runs 14 residues. Per germline, CDR1 MNHEY and CDR2 SVGAGI. CDR3 protein: CASIEDGRTGELFF. The CDR3 nucleotides are TGTGCCAGCATCGAGGATGGAAGGACCGGGGAGCTGTTTTTT.

The chain is built from TRBV6-5 and TRBJ2-7, with D possibly being TRBD1 (6 bases). Germline assignment: CDR1 MNHEY and CDR2 SVGAGI. Trimming shortened V by 0 bases and J by 7 bases, and 19 bases separated the two germline ends. This CDR3 has 16 amino acids. CDR3: CASSYSPLDSFWEQYF. As DNA, the CDR3 is TGTGCCAGCAGTTACTCTCCCTTGGACAGTTTCTGGGAGCAGTACTTC.

The chain carries TRBV5-1 and TRBJ2-1; 9 bases map to TRBD2. There are 15 residues in the CDR3. Germline CDR1 is SGHRS and CDR2 is YFSETQ. The V segment lost 5 bases and the J segment 4 bases; nucleotides outside the gene matches: 7. The CDR3 spells CASSFGSGGYNEQFF. The CDR3 DNA reads as TGCGCCAGCAGTTTTGGTAGCGGGGGTTACAATGAGCAGTTCTTC. The full variable domain, rest sourced from reference TRBV5-1 and TRBJ2-1, is KAGVTQTPRYLIKTRGQQVTLSCSPISGHRSVSWYQQTPGQGLQFLFEYFSETQRNKGNFPGRFSGRQFSNSRSEMNVSTLELGDSALYLCASSFGSGGYNEQFFGPGTRLTVL.

A single count supports this clone. The V call is TRBV7-9, the J call TRBJ1-1; D not certain. This CDR3 comprises 12 residues. Trimming shortened V by 5 bases and J by 0 bases, and 4 bases separated the two germline ends. Germline V lookup: CDR1 SEHNR, CDR2 FQNEAQ (reference sequence). CDR3 nucleotides: TGTGCCAGCAGCGCCATGAACACTGAAGCTTTCTTT. Encoded protein: CASSAMNTEAFF.

V usage is TRBV9 and J usage is TRBJ2-5, with D tentatively TRBD2 (7 bases). V was cut by 3 bases and J by 5 bases, with 17 bases left in between. Germline CDR1 is SGDLS and CDR2 is YYNGEE. This CDR3 has 15 residues. The CDR3 here is CASSGTLRGGETQYF. DNA of the CDR3: TGTGCCAGCAGCGGGACCCTAAGGGGGGGGGAGACCCAGTACTTC.

The V gene is TRBV27, the J gene TRBJ2-2; D not resolved. V lost 5 bases to trimming and J lost 3 bases, with 10 bases between them. The CDR3 sequence is 14 residues long. The germline CDR1 and CDR2 sequences are MNHEY and SMNVEV (reference sequence). DNA of the CDR3: TGTGCCAGCAGTGAACAGACCCACACCGGGGAGCTGTTTTTT. It is translated as CASSEQTHTGELFF.

This clone is a singleton in its sample. The chain employs TRBV27 and TRBJ1-2; D remains ambiguous. The CDR3 runs to 13 residues. V was cut by 3 bases and J by 7 bases, with 12 bases left in between. Looked up from germline, CDR1 is MNHEY and CDR2 is SMNVEV (reference sequence). This CDR3 is CASSLGGVSGYTF. Written as DNA, the CDR3 is TGTGCCAGCAGTTTGGGCGGGGTGTCTGGCTACACCTTC.

This chain uses TRBV18 with TRBJ1-3; D is ambiguous. The germline V and J ends were trimmed by 4 bases and 0 bases, with 13 bases remaining between them. CDR1 KGHSH and CDR2 LQKENI come from the germline V gene. The CDR3 has 16 amino acids. This CDR3 reads CASSRHLGGSGNTIYF. For the CDR3, the DNA is TGTGCCAGCTCACGCCATTTGGGCGGCTCTGGAAACACCATATATTTT.

The chain carries TRBV9 and TRBJ2-2; D unclear. Trimming pared 0 bases from V and 6 bases from J, leaving 6 bases between. The CDR3 loop spans 13 amino acids. Germline CDR1 is SGDLS and CDR2 is YYNGEE. CDR3 loop: CASSVAGPGELFF. DNA for the CDR3: TGTGCCAGCAGCGTAGCTGGGCCCGGGGAGCTGTTTTTT.